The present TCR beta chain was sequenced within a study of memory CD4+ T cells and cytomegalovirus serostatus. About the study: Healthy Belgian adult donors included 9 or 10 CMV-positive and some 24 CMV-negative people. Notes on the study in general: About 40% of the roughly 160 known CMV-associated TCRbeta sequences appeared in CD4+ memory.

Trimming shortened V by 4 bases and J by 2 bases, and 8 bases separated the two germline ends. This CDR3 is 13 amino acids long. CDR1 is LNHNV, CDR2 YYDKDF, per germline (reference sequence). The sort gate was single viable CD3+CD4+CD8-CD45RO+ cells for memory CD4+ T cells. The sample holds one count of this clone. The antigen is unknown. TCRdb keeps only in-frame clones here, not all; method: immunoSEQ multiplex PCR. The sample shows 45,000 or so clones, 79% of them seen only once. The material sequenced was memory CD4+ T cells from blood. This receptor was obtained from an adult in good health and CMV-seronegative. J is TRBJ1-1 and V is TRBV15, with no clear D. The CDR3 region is CATSIQLNTEAFF. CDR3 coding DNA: TGTGCCACCAGCATTCAGCTAAACACTGAAGCTTTCTTT. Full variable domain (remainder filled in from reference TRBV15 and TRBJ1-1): DAMVIQNPRYQVTQFGKPVTLSCSQTLNHNVMYWYQQKSSQAPKLLFHYYDKDFNNEADTPDNFQSRRPNTSFCFLDIRSPGLGDTAMYLCATSIQLNTEAFFGQGTRLTVV.